The text below deals with one T cell receptor beta chain. TCRdb's copy holds only in-frame clones and misses some; the assay was immunoSEQ multiplex PCR. The sample records more than 400,000 clones, roughly 85% being singletons. This specimen comes from a study of blood T cell repertoires in COVID-19. Trimming stripped 0 bases from V and 7 bases from J, with 14 bases between. Germline CDR1 KGHDR, CDR2 SFDVKD. The CDR3 is 16 amino acids. The rearrangement links TRBV24-1 to TRBJ2-2; the D gene is possibly TRBD2 (6 bases). The specimen was peripheral blood. The origin of this receptor is a human donor in a cohort sampled during active COVID-19. The chain's CDR3 is CATSDLRSQGLGELFF. Written as DNA, the CDR3 is TGTGCCACCAGTGATTTGAGGAGTCAGGGACTCGGGGAGCTGTTTTTT.